The next 6 T cell receptor beta chains were all read from a single sample in a study of blood T cell repertoires in COVID-19. Method: immunoSEQ multiplex PCR; TCRdb's copy keeps in-frame clones and lacks some. The table has more than 200,000 clones, around 87% seen once. The sample consisted of PBMCs or T cells enriched from blood (not recorded which). These receptors came from a woman aged 45-60 years who had recovered from COVID-19.

The gene calls are TRBV7-2 and TRBJ2-7; possibly TRBD1 for D (5 bases). The V and J ends lost 5 bases and 6 bases respectively, with 14 bases between them. The CDR3 is made up of 13 amino acids. The germline gives CDR1 SGHTA, CDR2 FQGNSA. CDR3: CASSGLGPGEQYF. Here the CDR3 DNA reads TGTGCCAGCAGCGGCCTGGGGCCGGGCGAGCAGTACTTC.

J is TRBJ2-3 and V is TRBV5-4; tentative D call: TRBD2 (6 bases). Germline V gene sequence: CDR1 SGHNT, CDR2 YYREEE (reference sequence). Trimming shortened V by 0 bases and J by 6 bases, and 11 bases separated the two germline ends. The CDR3 is 14 residues long. The CDR3 DNA reads TGTGCCAGCAGCTTGGCGGAGGCGGGGGATACGCAGTATTTT. Translated: CASSLAEAGDTQYF. Based on the CDR3 plus reference TRBV5-4 and TRBJ2-3, the full variable domain is ETGVTQSPTHLIKTRGQQVTLRCSSQSGHNTVSWYQQALGQGPQFIFQYYREEENGRGNFPPRFSGLQFPNYSSELNVNALELDDSALYLCASSLAEAGDTQYFGPGTRLTVL.

The V call is TRBV6-5, the J call TRBJ2-7; perhaps TRBD1 as D (6 bases). The CDR3 loop spans 14 amino acids. V lost 2 bases and J 4 bases, leaving 12 bases between the germline ends. Germline CDR1 reads MNHEY; CDR2 reads SVGAGI. The CDR3 protein is CASSYRTAGYEQYF. The DNA for the CDR3 is TGTGCCAGCAGTTACCGGACAGCCGGGTACGAGCAGTACTTC.

This chain joins TRBV6-5 and TRBJ2-1; 12 positions agree with TRBD2. Germline CDR1 and CDR2: MNHEY and SVGAGI. The CDR3 totals 12 residues. CDR3 coding DNA: TGTTCTAGCGGGAGGGCCTTAGATGAGCAGTTCTTC. Protein product: CSSGRALDEQFF.

This chain connects TRBV15 to TRBJ2-1; TRBD1 is a possible D gene (6 bases). Between the trimmed V and J ends, which lost 3 bases and 6 bases, there was a span of 12 bases. CDR1 is LNHNV and CDR2 is YYDKDF in the germline V gene (reference sequence). The CDR3 extends over 14 amino acids. For the CDR3, the DNA is TGTGCCACCAGCAGGTCAGGGGCACGCAATGAGCAGTTCTTC. Translated: CATSRSGARNEQFF.

The gene calls are TRBV18 and TRBJ1-2, with TRBD1 identical over 8 bases. The CDR3 contains 13 residues. V was clipped by 3 bases and J by 6 bases; unmatched bases: 3. From germline, CDR1 is KGHSH and CDR2 LQKENI. CDR3 residues: CASSPGQGHGYTF. The CDR3 coding sequence is TGTGCCAGCTCACCCGGACAGGGCCATGGCTACACCTTC. Complete variable domain (other parts from reference TRBV18 and TRBJ1-2): NAGVMQNPRHLVRRRGQEARLRCSPMKGHSHVYWYRQLPEEGLKFMVYLQKENIIDESGMPKERFSAEFPKEGPSILRIQQVVRGDSAAYFCASSPGQGHGYTFGSGTRLTVV.